This T cell receptor beta chain was observed in a study of identical twins. Findings and limits, study-wide: Some out-of-frame alpha sequences were shared by twins, and these showed excess low generation probability.

Looked up from germline, CDR1 is SGHRS and CDR2 is YFSETQ. This CDR3 is built from 13 residues. This clonotype was counted many times. Its antigen remains unknown. Relative to the germline gene, one junction end is altered; a read error may explain this. The authors used template switching to add a universal primer site and gave cDNA unique molecular identifiers. TCRdb called the 5' RACE reads again in MiXCR, with one record for every CDR3 protein. There are some 570,000 distinct CDR3 sequences in the sample; 20% to 25% occur only once, and about 0.5% lies in the top ten. This sample also belongs to another study, concerning yellow fever vaccine responses in identical twins.

The clonotype was recovered from a young woman in good health. The sample consisted of CD4+ T cells sorted from blood. V and J are TRBV5-1 and TRBJ2-7; D is uncertain. CDR3 nucleotide sequence: TGTGCCAGCAGCTTAGAGGCAGGCTACGAGCAGTACTTC. Amino acids: CASSLEAGYEQYF.